This TCR beta chain was captured in a study of T-cell reconstitution after alpha-beta-depleted transplantation in children. Regarding the study as a whole: Newly produced T cells mostly provided counts and TCRbeta diversity after one year, as hyperexpanded clones declined. The origin of alpha-beta T cells about two months after transplant was reportedly several hundred expanded graft clones. For some patients, TCRbeta diversity was high at day 60 because of recipient T cells and thymic progenitors that survived.

The table lists this clonotype with a few counts. Its antigen is currently unknown. Germline V gene data show CDR1 as LNHNV and CDR2 as YYDKDF (reference sequence). The ends were cut back, 3 bases at V and 7 bases at J, with 18 bases in the middle. The CDR3 totals 16 residues. Preparation of the TCRbeta library used unique molecular identifiers. Via MiXCR, TCRdb re-called the PCR reads, giving one row per CDR3 protein. In the table there are around 800,000 distinct CDR3 sequences, roughly 15% of which are singletons. The sequences come from PBMCs, mostly from graft donor cells, collected 360 days after TCRalphabeta/CD19-depleted stem cell transplant. This receptor was identified in a male patient between 10 and 17 years old who had a stem cell transplant for acute lymphoblastic leukemia, so the T cells may come from the graft donor. This chain connects TRBV15 to TRBJ2-2; D call uncertain. The DNA for the CDR3 is TGTGCCACCAGCAGTGTCCTAGTCCCGGGTCACGGGGAGCTGTTTTTT. As protein: CATSSVLVPGHGELFF.